These T cell receptor beta chains were read from a single sample in a study of vaccination effects on CD4 cells after COVID-19. No cognate antigen is known for these TCRs. The protocol was immunoSEQ multiplex PCR, while the TCRdb copy is restricted to in-frame clones and leaves out a portion. The sample lists 55,000 to 75,000 clones, roughly three quarters occurring once. The sample was CD4+ T cells from PBMCs cultured with HCoV-NL63 spike peptides, taken before COVID-19 vaccination. The receptors derive from a human donor who received a COVID-19 vaccine. Each CDR3 is given with its conserved first and last residue. The order of the fields is clone size, V gene, J gene, D gene, CDR3 protein, CDR3 DNA. The D gene is left open where the match is weak. Clone size is stated in some rows and not others, as once, few, many or a class when expanded.

clone_size: once
v_call: TRBV18
j_call: TRBJ1-2
d_call: TRBD1
cdr3_aa: CASSPDRAGYTF
cdr3_nt: TGTGCCAGCTCGCCCGACAGGGCTGGCTACACCTTC

clone_size: -
v_call: TRBV19
j_call: TRBJ1-2
d_call: -
cdr3_aa: CASSIAGFGYTF
cdr3_nt: TGTGCCAGTAGTATAGCCGGGTTTGGCTACACCTTC

clone_size: -
v_call: TRBV27
j_call: TRBJ2-1
d_call: -
cdr3_aa: CASSLLTGLGYNEQFF
cdr3_nt: TGTGCCAGCAGTTTATTAACGGGGTTGGGATACAATGAGCAGTTCTTC

clone_size: -
v_call: TRBV5-1
j_call: TRBJ2-3
d_call: TRBD2
cdr3_aa: CASSHLAGGTDTQYF
cdr3_nt: TGCGCCAGCAGCCATTTAGCGGGGGGCACAGATACGCAGTATTTT

clone_size: -
v_call: TRBV7-2
j_call: TRBJ1-2
d_call: -
cdr3_aa: CASSLTGTGTTDGYTF
cdr3_nt: TGTGCCAGCAGCTTAACGGGAACCGGGACAACAGATGGCTACACCTTC

clone_size: -
v_call: TRBV6-5
j_call: TRBJ2-4
d_call: -
cdr3_aa: CASKTEIAKNIQYF
cdr3_nt: TGTGCCAGCAAGACGGAGATAGCCAAAAACATTCAGTACTTC

clone_size: -
v_call: TRBV4-1
j_call: TRBJ1-5
d_call: -
cdr3_aa: CASSQDTGHSQHF
cdr3_nt: TGCGCCAGCAGCCAAGATACCGGCCATTCCCAGCATTTT

clone_size: -
v_call: TRBV28
j_call: TRBJ1-2
d_call: -
cdr3_aa: CASSFISRGLLGYTF
cdr3_nt: TGTGCCAGCAGTTTTATTTCCCGGGGGCTGCTTGGCTACACCTTC

clone_size: -
v_call: TRBV5-6
j_call: TRBJ2-5
d_call: -
cdr3_aa: CASSQGTVQETQYF
cdr3_nt: TGTGCCAGCAGCCAGGGGACGGTACAAGAGACCCAGTACTTC

clone_size: -
v_call: TRBV6-5
j_call: TRBJ1-4
d_call: TRBD1
cdr3_aa: CASRGRPGEKLFF
cdr3_nt: TGTGCCAGTAGGGGGCGCCCGGGTGAAAAACTGTTTTTT

clone_size: -
v_call: TRBV19
j_call: TRBJ1-2
d_call: -
cdr3_aa: CASSQTQGRRGYTF
cdr3_nt: TGTGCCAGTAGCCAAACTCAGGGTCGCCGCGGCTACACCTTC

clone_size: -
v_call: TRBV12-5
j_call: TRBJ1-1
d_call: -
cdr3_aa: CASGLQAPGEAFF
cdr3_nt: TGTGCTAGTGGTTTGCAAGCCCCAGGTGAAGCTTTCTTT

clone_size: few
v_call: TRBV3-1/TRBV3-2
j_call: TRBJ2-2
d_call: -
cdr3_aa: CASSQVGGANTGELFF
cdr3_nt: TGTGCCAGCAGCCAAGTCGGCGGGGCAAACACCGGGGAGCTGTTTTTT

clone_size: -
v_call: TRBV5-1
j_call: TRBJ2-2
d_call: -
cdr3_aa: CASSLAIGPNTGELFF
cdr3_nt: TGCGCCAGCAGCTTGGCCATAGGACCGAACACCGGGGAGCTGTTTTTT

clone_size: -
v_call: TRBV11-1
j_call: TRBJ1-1
d_call: -
cdr3_aa: CASSLLGFTPAEAFF
cdr3_nt: TGTGCCAGCAGCTTACTTGGCTTTACCCCCGCTGAAGCTTTCTTT

clone_size: -
v_call: TRBV7-2
j_call: TRBJ2-2
d_call: TRBD1
cdr3_aa: CASSSRGPLNTGELFF
cdr3_nt: TGTGCCAGCAGCTCCAGGGGGCCGTTGAACACCGGGGAGCTGTTTTTT

clone_size: few
v_call: TRBV7-8
j_call: TRBJ2-1
d_call: TRBD2
cdr3_aa: CASSLPGAGGYNEQFF
cdr3_nt: TGTGCCAGCAGCTTGCCTGGAGCGGGGGGGTACAATGAGCAGTTCTTC

clone_size: -
v_call: TRBV6-6
j_call: TRBJ2-1
d_call: -
cdr3_aa: CASSYRQAISYNEQFF
cdr3_nt: TGTGCCAGCAGTTACCGTCAAGCGATTTCCTACAATGAGCAGTTCTTC

clone_size: once
v_call: TRBV14
j_call: TRBJ2-1
d_call: TRBD1
cdr3_aa: CASSTRQGSDEQFF
cdr3_nt: TGTGCCAGCAGCACCCGACAGGGAAGCGATGAGCAGTTCTTC

clone_size: few
v_call: TRBV7-9
j_call: TRBJ2-2
d_call: -
cdr3_aa: CASSHTDTGELFF
cdr3_nt: TGTGCCAGCAGCCACACGGACACCGGGGAGCTGTTTTTT

clone_size: -
v_call: TRBV10-1
j_call: TRBJ2-5
d_call: -
cdr3_aa: CASSGNGTLQTQYF
cdr3_nt: TGCGCCAGCAGTGGGAACGGGACTCTCCAGACCCAGTACTTC

clone_size: -
v_call: TRBV6-2/TRBV6-3
j_call: TRBJ1-5
d_call: -
cdr3_aa: CASSPNYSNQPQHF
cdr3_nt: TGTGCCAGCAGCCCTAACTATAGCAATCAGCCCCAGCATTTT

clone_size: -
v_call: TRBV2
j_call: TRBJ1-1
d_call: -
cdr3_aa: CAGRRDQNTEAFF
cdr3_nt: TGTGCCGGGAGGCGGGACCAGAACACTGAAGCTTTCTTT

clone_size: -
v_call: TRBV28
j_call: TRBJ1-2
d_call: -
cdr3_aa: CASSLTTNYGYTF
cdr3_nt: TGTGCCAGCAGTCTCACGACTAACTATGGCTACACCTTC

clone_size: -
v_call: TRBV24-1
j_call: TRBJ2-4
d_call: -
cdr3_aa: CATSGSPQGIQYF
cdr3_nt: TGTGCCACCAGTGGGTCACCCCAAGGAATTCAGTACTTC

clone_size: -
v_call: TRBV7-9
j_call: TRBJ1-2
d_call: -
cdr3_aa: CASSPDEAYGYTF
cdr3_nt: TGTGCCAGCAGCCCCGACGAAGCCTATGGCTACACCTTC

clone_size: -
v_call: TRBV12-3/TRBV12-4
j_call: TRBJ1-2
d_call: -
cdr3_aa: CASSLVGSGYTF
cdr3_nt: TGTGCCAGCAGTTTAGTAGGTAGCGGCTACACCTTC

clone_size: -
v_call: TRBV7-3
j_call: TRBJ2-2
d_call: -
cdr3_aa: CASSAGSQTGELFF
cdr3_nt: TGTGCCAGCAGCGCGGGGAGCCAAACCGGGGAGCTGTTTTTT